These 24 T cell receptor beta chains originate from one sample sequenced in a study of blood T cell repertoires in COVID-19. Method: immunoSEQ multiplex PCR; TCRdb's copy keeps in-frame clones and lacks some. The sample records some 370,000 clones, roughly 86% being singletons. The sample comprised peripheral blood. All receptors come from a woman aged 30 to 39 with COVID-19, enrolled during active disease.

The V and J genes are TRBV30 and TRBJ1-1; 7 bases map to TRBD1. This CDR3 has 15 residues. Trimming took 2 bases from V and 0 from J; bases not matched to a gene: 6. The V gene's germline CDR1 is GTSNPN and CDR2 SVGIG (reference sequence). Here the CDR3 reads CAWSPGGQLNTEAFF. Written as DNA, the CDR3 is TGTGCCTGGAGTCCCGGGGGACAGTTGAACACTGAAGCTTTCTTT.

The V call is TRBV9, the J call TRBJ2-7; 10 nucleotides agree with TRBD2. The CDR3 is 15 amino acids. V trimming: 4 bases; J trimming: 2 bases; junction bases outside the gene matches: 6. Germline CDR1 reads SGDLS; CDR2 reads YYNGEE. The CDR3: CASSRRTSGPYEQYF. The CDR3 nucleotides read TGTGCCAGCAGCCGAAGGACTAGCGGCCCCTACGAGCAGTACTTC.

The CDR3 loop is CASSGTRVWEVETQYF. In DNA, the CDR3 is TGTGCCAGCAGCGGCACGCGGGTATGGGAGGTAGAGACCCAGTACTTC. The rearrangement joins TRBV7-6 to TRBJ2-5; the D gene is possibly TRBD2 (6 bases). The germline CDR1 and CDR2 sequences are SGHVS and FNYEAQ. The CDR3 is made up of 16 amino acids. Trimming took off 5 bases at V and 4 bases at J, with 20 bases between the two ends.

This clone was picked up a small number of times. The rearrangement joins TRBV7-3 to TRBJ1-1; no firm D call. With 4 bases removed from V and 6 bases from J, the gap between germline ends came to 12 bases. The CDR3 consists of 13 residues. CDR1 and CDR2 (germline): SGHTA, FQGTGA. CDR3 in DNA: TGTGCCAGCAGCTCCAGGACTTTCTCTGAAGCTTTCTTT. Its translation: CASSSRTFSEAFF.

J is TRBJ2-7 and V is TRBV12-1; the DNA was not used to check the table's D call, TRBD2. TRBV12-1 is deemed a pseudogene. CDR3 length: 11 residues. CDR3: CASSFPGEQYF. Here the CDR3 DNA reads TGTGCCAGCAGCTTTCCGGGGGAGCAGTACTTC.

This chain connects TRBV4-1 to TRBJ2-5, with 7 bases aligning to TRBD2. Unmatched junction bases numbered 5, after V lost 0 bases and J lost 1 base. Germline assignment: CDR1 MGHRA and CDR2 YSYEKL. This CDR3 is 16 amino acids long. DNA of the CDR3: TGCGCCAGCAGCCAAGAGCTGGTAGCGGGCCAAGAGACCCAGTACTTC. Protein: CASSQELVAGQETQYF.

The chain joins TRBV6-2 or TRBV6-3 to TRBJ1-2; tentative D call: TRBD1 (6 bases). This CDR3 is built from 16 residues. Trimming left V 0 bases short and J 3 bases short, with 14 bases between. The germline CDR1 and CDR2 sequences are MNHEY and SVGEGT. The CDR3 loop is CASSYSGALFHYGYTF. The DNA for the CDR3 is TGTGCCAGCAGTTACTCGGGGGCCCTATTCCACTATGGCTACACCTTC.

This rearrangement joins TRBV28 to TRBJ1-3; D perhaps matches TRBD1 (6 bases). The CDR3 totals 15 residues. Between the trimmed V and J ends, which lost 6 bases and 0 bases, there was a span of 12 bases. The germline V gene encodes CDR1 MDHEN and CDR2 SYDVKM. CDR3 in amino acids: CASSRDTFSGNTIYF. The CDR3 DNA is TGTGCCAGCAGCCGGGACACCTTCTCTGGAAACACCATATATTTT. The variable domain in full, with the rest retrieved from reference TRBV28 and TRBJ1-3, is DVKVTQSSRYLVKRTGEKVFLECVQDMDHENMFWYRQDPGLGLRLIYFSYDVKMKEKGDIPEGYSVSREKKERFSLILESASTNQTSMYLCASSRDTFSGNTIYFGEGSWLTVV.

V usage is TRBV19 and J usage is TRBJ2-3; D might be TRBD2 (5 bases). Per the germline V gene, CDR1 is LNHDA and CDR2 is SQIVND (reference sequence). The length of the CDR3 is 13 residues. Between the trimmed V and J ends, which lost 5 bases and 2 bases, there was a span of 8 bases. Here the CDR3 DNA reads TGTGCCAGTAGTCCCGGGGACACAGATACGCAGTATTTT. It specifies CASSPGDTDTQYF.

As concerns this clone: Distinct nucleotide sequences in the sample also encode this CDR3. V gene TRBV5-1 combines with J gene TRBJ2-7, with 10 bases matching TRBD2. V was clipped by 4 bases and J by 0 bases; unmatched bases: 4. CDR3 size: 15 residues. Per the germline V gene, CDR1 is SGHRS and CDR2 is YFSETQ. The CDR3 protein is CASSPRTSGSYEQYF. CDR3 in DNA: TGCGCCAGCAGCCCACGGACTAGCGGCTCCTACGAGCAGTACTTC. The full variable domain, its missing parts supplied by reference TRBV5-1 and TRBJ2-7, is KAGVTQTPRYLIKTRGQQVTLSCSPISGHRSVSWYQQTPGQGLQFLFEYFSETQRNKGNFPGRFSGRQFSNSRSEMNVSTLELGDSALYLCASSPRTSGSYEQYFGPGTRLTVT.

The chain carries TRBV2 and TRBJ2-1; 12 positions match TRBD2. Losses at the gene ends were 5 bases for V and 8 bases for J; bases not matched to a gene: 7. CDR3 length: 15 amino acids. The germline gives CDR1 SNHLY, CDR2 FYNNEI. The CDR3 region is CASSPSSGRVDEQFF. The CDR3 DNA follows: TGTGCCAGCAGTCCCTCTAGCGGGAGGGTCGATGAGCAGTTCTTC.

The chain uses TRBV19 and TRBJ1-4, with D hard to call. CDR1 LNHDA and CDR2 SQIVND come from the germline V gene (reference sequence). CDR3 size: 13 residues. The ends were cut back, 1 base at V and 6 bases at J, with 6 bases in the middle. The CDR3 region is CASSIAPHEKLFF. The CDR3 DNA sequence: TGTGCCAGTAGTATAGCCCCTCATGAAAAACTGTTTTTT.

This rearrangement joins TRBV6-5 to TRBJ1-4, with no clear D. Germline V gene data show CDR1 as MNHEY and CDR2 as SVGAGI. CDR3 length: 11 residues. Trimming shortened V by 6 bases and J by 7 bases, and 6 bases separated the two germline ends. CDR3 sequence reads: CASSLPEKLFF. The CDR3 nucleotides read TGTGCCAGCAGCCTCCCTGAAAAACTGTTTTTT.

A single count supports this clone. For the CDR3, the DNA is TGTGCCAGCAGCTTAGCGGGAGGGACCTTCGATACGCAGTATTTT. This translates into CASSLAGGTFDTQYF. The rearrangement uses TRBV11-3 and TRBJ2-3; 8 nucleotides align to TRBD2. After removal of 1 base from V and 6 bases from J, the junction contained 6 bases not matched to a gene. This CDR3 contains 15 residues. Germline CDR1 reads SGHNT; CDR2 reads YENEEA.

V is TRBV9 and J is TRBJ1-1; the D gene is possibly TRBD1 (5 bases). The CDR3 is made up of 13 amino acids. The V gene's germline CDR1 is SGDLS and CDR2 YYNGEE. V shed 2 bases and J shed 3 bases, with 8 bases lying between them. Written as DNA, the CDR3 is TGTGCCAGCAGCGTCGGGGGACACACTGAAGCTTTCTTT. Translating it yields CASSVGGHTEAFF.

As DNA, the CDR3 is TGTGCCAGAAGCGGACAGGGGGCGTTTGAGCAGTACTTC. This codes for CARSGQGAFEQYF. The rearrangement joins TRBV5-3 to TRBJ2-7; 11 nucleotides agree with TRBD1. TRBV5-3 is an ORF for which the function is uncertain. Trimming removed 4 bases from V and 7 bases from J; junction bases left unmatched: 4. The CDR3 loop spans 13 amino acids.

V gene TRBV6-5 combines with J gene TRBJ1-4; D not certain. Germline assignment: CDR1 MNHEY and CDR2 SVGAGI. This CDR3 is built from 16 residues. V gave up 2 bases and J gave up 8 bases, with 18 bases separating them. The CDR3 is CASSYAAPQPGEKLFF. For the CDR3, the DNA is TGTGCCAGCAGTTACGCGGCGCCCCAGCCGGGGGAAAAACTGTTTTTT.

This chain uses TRBV7-8 with TRBJ2-2; TRBD1 aligns across 7 bases. The CDR3 totals 15 residues. Germline CDR1 is SGHVS and CDR2 is FQNEAQ. V lost 0 bases, J lost 4 bases, and 2 bases stayed unmatched. The CDR3 sequence: CASSLAGQATGELFF. The CDR3 DNA is TGTGCCAGCAGCTTAGCTGGACAGGCCACCGGGGAGCTGTTTTTT. Filled out from reference TRBV7-8 and TRBJ2-2, the complete variable domain reads GAGVSQSPRYKVAKRGQDVALRCDPISGHVSLFWYQQALGQGPEFLTYFQNEAQLDKSGLPSDRFFAERPEGSVSTLKIQRTQQEDSAVYLCASSLAGQATGELFFGEGSRLTVL.

The count of this clone is one. The V call is TRBV7-2, the J call TRBJ2-7; 8 bases agree with TRBD1. V was clipped by 4 bases and J by 2 bases; unmatched bases: 13. This CDR3 spans 17 amino acids. Germline V gene data show CDR1 as SGHTA and CDR2 as FQGNSA. CDR3 amino acids: CASSSDRERGFPYEQYF. The CDR3 DNA follows: TGTGCCAGCAGCTCGGACAGGGAAAGGGGGTTCCCCTACGAGCAGTACTTC.

The chain couples TRBV5-1 to TRBJ1-1, with D uncertain. CDR1 SGHRS and CDR2 YFSETQ come from the germline V gene. V dropped 5 bases and J dropped 11 bases, with 16 bases sitting between them. CDR3 size: 12 residues. This CDR3 reads CASSLTGPGAFF. The CDR3 nucleotides are TGCGCCAGCAGTCTCACCGGGCCGGGGGCTTTCTTT.

This chain connects TRBV6-4 to TRBJ2-5; weak D call: TRBD2 (6 bases). The CDR3 is made up of 14 amino acids. Trimming removed 6 bases from V and 3 bases from J, with 14 bases in between. Germline CDR1 MRHNA, CDR2 SNTAGT. The CDR3 bases are TGTGCCAGCAGCAAGGCACCGGGGGAAGAGACCCAGTACTTC. Protein product: CASSKAPGEETQYF.

This clone is a singleton in its sample. The rearrangement links TRBV5-1 to TRBJ2-1; 15 bases line up with TRBD2. V was pared by 4 bases and J by 8 bases, with 10 bases of the junction left unmatched. This CDR3 spans 17 amino acids. CDR1 SGHRS and CDR2 YFSETQ come from the germline V gene. CDR3 residues: CASSPWTSGRAGDEQFF. The DNA for the CDR3 is TGCGCCAGCAGCCCATGGACTAGCGGGAGGGCCGGGGATGAGCAGTTCTTC.

J is TRBJ2-2 and V is TRBV7-2; 9 positions agree with TRBD2. CDR3 size: 16 residues. Germline V gives CDR1 SGHTA, CDR2 FQGNSA. V shed 7 bases and J 0 bases; nucleotides not matched to a gene: 6. This CDR3 is CASKPLAGTNTGELFF. CDR3 DNA sequence: TGTGCCAGCAAACCCCTAGCGGGGACGAACACCGGGGAGCTGTTTTTT.

This clone appeared a single time. The gene calls are TRBV19 and TRBJ2-2, with D perhaps matching TRBD1 (5 bases). Germline lookup yields CDR1 LNHDA and CDR2 SQIVND (reference sequence). This CDR3 contains 14 residues. V gave up 8 bases and J gave up 7 bases, with 17 bases separating them. CDR3 loop: CASRSAGWVGELFF. In DNA form, the CDR3 reads TGTGCCAGTCGTTCCGCAGGGTGGGTCGGGGAGCTGTTTTTT. The entire variable domain, with the rest obtained from reference TRBV19 and TRBJ2-2, is as follows: DGGITQSPKYLFRKEGQNVTLSCEQNLNHDAMYWYRQDPGQGLRLIYYSQIVNDFQKGDIAEGYSVSREKKESFPLTVTSAQKNPTAFYLCASRSAGWVGELFFGEGSRLTVL.